Presented here are 4 T cell receptor beta chains from one specimen sequenced in a study of CD8+CD57+ T cells in acquired aplastic anemia. TCR beta VDJ and CDR3 were profiled, and genomic DNA was the template. MiXCR, run by TCRdb on the reads, gives a single entry per CDR3 protein. The table includes about 290,000 distinct CDR3 sequences, 56% detected once. Individuals selected for sequencing had exhibited CD8+CD57+ cell expansion on flow cytometry. Sequencing was carried out using sorted CD4+, CD8+, or CD8+CD57+ T cells (not recorded which) from PBMCs. The receptors originated from a human donor with aplastic anemia.

This chain joins TRBV7-9 and TRBJ2-1; 15 positions agree with TRBD2. CDR1 and CDR2 (germline): SEHNR, FQNEAQ (reference sequence). After removal of 0 bases from V and 4 bases from J, the junction contained 10 bases not matched to a gene. This CDR3 is 20 amino acids long. CDR3 residues: CASSLAWTSGGAGEYNEQFF. CDR3 nucleotides: TGTGCCAGCAGCTTAGCGTGGACTAGCGGGGGGGCCGGTGAATACAATGAGCAGTTCTTC.

The rearrangement links TRBV2 to TRBJ2-5; 10 bases map to TRBD1. The CDR3 contains 15 residues. CDR1 is SNHLY, CDR2 FYNNEI, per germline. V lost 8 bases to trimming and J lost 5 bases; unmatched junction nucleotides: 11. The CDR3 loop is CASGDQGQGRETQYF. CDR3 coding DNA: TGTGCCAGCGGGGATCAGGGACAGGGGCGGGAGACCCAGTACTTC.

This rearrangement joins TRBV20-1 to TRBJ2-7; the D gene is possibly TRBD2 (7 bases). V gave up 4 bases and J gave up 0 bases, with 13 bases separating them. The V gene's germline CDR1 is DFQATT and CDR2 SNEGSKA (reference sequence). The CDR3 sequence is 14 residues long. CDR3 sequence (DNA): TGCAGTGCTAACGGCGGGGGCCTCTCCTACGAGCAGTACTTC. Translated, it gives CSANGGGLSYEQYF.

This clonotype was recorded many times. V usage is TRBV29-1 and J usage is TRBJ2-1; 7 bases match TRBD2. The CDR3 has 10 residues. V shed 7 bases and J 12 bases; nucleotides not matched to a gene: 6. The germline gives CDR1 SQVTM, CDR2 ANQGSEA. The CDR3: CSAERDPQFF. In DNA, the CDR3 is TGCAGCGCCGAGCGGGACCCGCAGTTCTTC.